In its sample, the clone carrying this T cell receptor beta chain was seen a few times. The antigen remains unidentified. The sample is drawn from a study of T-cell memory formation after mild COVID-19. Study-wide results and limits: Some clones that responded turned up in pre-infection memory, which suggests that cross-reactive memory joined in.

Trimming removed 2 bases from V and 0 bases from J, with 13 bases in between. The CDR3 runs to 17 residues. In germline, CDR1 is SGHVS, CDR2 FQNEAQ. TCRdb reprocessed the 5' RACE reads with MiXCR, giving one entry per CDR3 protein. The profile shows about 130,000 distinct CDR3 sequences, 16% of them singletons. The rearrangement uses TRBV7-8 and TRBJ2-2, with D possibly called TRBD1 or TRBD2 (6 bases each). The sequenced sample was PBMCs or a T cell subset sorted from them (not recorded which). This TCR came from an adult woman who had mild COVID-19 (a few samples of this study predate the infection). Cell type and time point are not known. CDR3 sequence reads: CASSLLRGRPNTGELFF. The DNA for the CDR3 is TGTGCCAGCAGCTTACTCCGGGGGCGGCCGAACACCGGGGAGCTGTTTTTT.